This TCR beta chain was captured by sequencing in a study of control samples from healthy donors and cancer patients. This CDR3 has 13 amino acids. Trimming shortened V by 2 bases and J by 8 bases, and 8 bases separated the two germline ends. Germline values: CDR1 SGDLS, CDR2 YYNGEE. Clones were read by immunoSEQ multiplex PCR, and TCRdb kept only the in-frame ones, dropping some. Of tens of thousands of clones listed, roughly 93% were seen once; the top ten hold approximately 1.5%. This clonotype was obtained from a woman aged 25 to 39 in good health. Sequencing input: blood. The rearrangement links TRBV9 to TRBJ1-6, with no clear D. The CDR3 protein is CASSVTLDSPLHF. CDR3 nucleotides: TGTGCCAGCAGCGTCACCCTGGATTCACCCCTCCACTTT.